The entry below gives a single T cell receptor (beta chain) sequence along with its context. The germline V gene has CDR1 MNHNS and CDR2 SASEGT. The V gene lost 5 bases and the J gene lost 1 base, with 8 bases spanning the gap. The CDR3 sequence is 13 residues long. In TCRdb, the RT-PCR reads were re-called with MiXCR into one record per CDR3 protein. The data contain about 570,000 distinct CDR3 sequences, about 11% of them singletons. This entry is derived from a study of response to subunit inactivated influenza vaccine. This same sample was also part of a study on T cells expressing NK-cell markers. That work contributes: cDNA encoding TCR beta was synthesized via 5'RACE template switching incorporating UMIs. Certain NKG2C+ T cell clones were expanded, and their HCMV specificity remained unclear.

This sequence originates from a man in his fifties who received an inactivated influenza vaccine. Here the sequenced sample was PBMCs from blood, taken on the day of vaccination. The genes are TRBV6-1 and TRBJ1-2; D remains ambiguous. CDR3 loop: CASSRASNYGYTF. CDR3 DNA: TGTGCCAGCAGTCGGGCCAGTAACTATGGCTACACCTTC.